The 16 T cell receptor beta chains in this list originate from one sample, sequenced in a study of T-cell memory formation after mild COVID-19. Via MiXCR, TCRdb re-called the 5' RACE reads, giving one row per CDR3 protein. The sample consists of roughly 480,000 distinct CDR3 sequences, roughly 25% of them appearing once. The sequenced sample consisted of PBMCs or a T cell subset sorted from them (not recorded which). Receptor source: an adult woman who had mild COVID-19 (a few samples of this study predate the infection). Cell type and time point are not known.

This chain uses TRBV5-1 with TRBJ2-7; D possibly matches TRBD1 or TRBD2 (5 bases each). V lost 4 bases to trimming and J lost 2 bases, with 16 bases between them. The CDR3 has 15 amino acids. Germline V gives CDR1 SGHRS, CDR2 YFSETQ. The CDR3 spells CASSTTGTEAYEQYF. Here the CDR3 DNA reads TGCGCCAGCAGCACAACCGGGACGGAAGCCTACGAGCAGTACTTC.

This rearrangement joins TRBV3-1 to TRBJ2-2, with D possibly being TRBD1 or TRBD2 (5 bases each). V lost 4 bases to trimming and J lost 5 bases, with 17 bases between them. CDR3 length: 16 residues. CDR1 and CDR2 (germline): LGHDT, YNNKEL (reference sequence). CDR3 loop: CASSPGVGRGTGELFF. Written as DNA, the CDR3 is TGTGCCAGCAGCCCAGGCGTGGGGCGCGGGACCGGGGAGCTGTTTTTT.

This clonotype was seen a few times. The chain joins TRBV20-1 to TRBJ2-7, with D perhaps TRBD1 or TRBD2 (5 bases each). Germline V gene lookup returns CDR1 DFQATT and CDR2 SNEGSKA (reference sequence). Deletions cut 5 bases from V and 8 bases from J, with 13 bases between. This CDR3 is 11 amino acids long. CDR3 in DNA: TGCAGTGCTTTCCGGGACGGAAAGCAGTACTTC. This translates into CSAFRDGKQYF.

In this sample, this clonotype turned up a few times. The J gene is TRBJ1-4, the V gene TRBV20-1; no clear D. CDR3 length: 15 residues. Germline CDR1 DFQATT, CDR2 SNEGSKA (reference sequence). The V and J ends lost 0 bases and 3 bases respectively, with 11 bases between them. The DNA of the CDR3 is TGCAGTGCTAGAGATTTAGGGAGGGCTAATGAAAAACTGTTTTTT. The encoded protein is CSARDLGRANEKLFF.

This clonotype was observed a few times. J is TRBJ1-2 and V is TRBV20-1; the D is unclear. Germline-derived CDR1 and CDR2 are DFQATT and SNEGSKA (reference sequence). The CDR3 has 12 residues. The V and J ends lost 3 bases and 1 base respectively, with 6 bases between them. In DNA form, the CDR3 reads TGCAGTGCTAGCCCACGTAACTATGGCTACACCTTC. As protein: CSASPRNYGYTF.

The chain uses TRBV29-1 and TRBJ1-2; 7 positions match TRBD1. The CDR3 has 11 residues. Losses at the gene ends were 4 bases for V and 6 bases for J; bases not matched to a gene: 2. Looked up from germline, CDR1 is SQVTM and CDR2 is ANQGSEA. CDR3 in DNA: TGCAGCGTTGTAACAGGGGATGGCTACACCTTC. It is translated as CSVVTGDGYTF.

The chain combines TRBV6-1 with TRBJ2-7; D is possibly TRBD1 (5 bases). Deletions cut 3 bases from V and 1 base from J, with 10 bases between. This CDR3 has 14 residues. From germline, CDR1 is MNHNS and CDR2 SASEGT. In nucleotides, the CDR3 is TGTGCCAGCAGTGACCAGGACAATTCCTACGAGCAGTACTTC. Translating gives CASSDQDNSYEQYF.

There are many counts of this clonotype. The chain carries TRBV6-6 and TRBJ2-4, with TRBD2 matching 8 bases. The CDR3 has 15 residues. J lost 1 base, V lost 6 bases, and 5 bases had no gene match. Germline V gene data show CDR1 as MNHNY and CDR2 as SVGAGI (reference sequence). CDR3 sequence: CASRRGEGAKNIQYF. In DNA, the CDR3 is TGTGCCAGCAGGCGGGGGGAAGGGGCCAAAAACATTCAGTACTTC.

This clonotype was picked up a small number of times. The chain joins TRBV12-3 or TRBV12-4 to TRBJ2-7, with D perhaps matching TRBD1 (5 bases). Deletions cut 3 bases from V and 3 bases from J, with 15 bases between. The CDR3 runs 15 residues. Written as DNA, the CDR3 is TGTGCCAGCAGTTTCCTTCGCAGGGCGAACTACGAGCAGTACTTC. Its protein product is CASSFLRRANYEQYF.

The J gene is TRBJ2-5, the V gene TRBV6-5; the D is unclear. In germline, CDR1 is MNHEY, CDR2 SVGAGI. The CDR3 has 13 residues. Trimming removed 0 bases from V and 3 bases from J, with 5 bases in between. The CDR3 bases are TGTGCCAGCAGTTACTCGACGAAAGAGACCCAGTACTTC. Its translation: CASSYSTKETQYF.

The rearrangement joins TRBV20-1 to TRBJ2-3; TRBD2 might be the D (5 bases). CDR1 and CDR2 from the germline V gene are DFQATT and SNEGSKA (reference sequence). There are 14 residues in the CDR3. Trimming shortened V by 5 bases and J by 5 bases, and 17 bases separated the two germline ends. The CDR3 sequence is CSAPHVASGDTQYF. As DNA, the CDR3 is TGCAGTGCTCCCCACGTGGCCAGCGGAGATACGCAGTATTTT.

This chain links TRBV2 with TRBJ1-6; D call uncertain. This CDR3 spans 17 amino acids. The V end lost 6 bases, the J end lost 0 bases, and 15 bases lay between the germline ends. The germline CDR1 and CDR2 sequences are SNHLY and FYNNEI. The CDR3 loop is CASSLGLWSSYNSPLHF. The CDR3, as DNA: TGTGCCAGCAGCCTCGGACTGTGGAGCTCCTATAATTCACCCCTCCACTTT.

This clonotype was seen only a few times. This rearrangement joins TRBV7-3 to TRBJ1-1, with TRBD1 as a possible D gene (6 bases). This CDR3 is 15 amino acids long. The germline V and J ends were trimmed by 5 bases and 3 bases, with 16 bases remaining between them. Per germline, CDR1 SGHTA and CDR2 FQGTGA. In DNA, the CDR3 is TGTGCCAGCAGCCCATCAGGGAAGGGGGACACTGAAGCTTTCTTT. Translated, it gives CASSPSGKGDTEAFF.

The CDR3 coding sequence is TGCGCCAGCAGCCTAACCTCCGGCTCAGATACGCAGTATTTT. Amino acid sequence: CASSLTSGSDTQYF. This chain links TRBV4-1 with TRBJ2-3, with D unclear. Between the trimmed V and J ends, which lost 4 bases and 4 bases, there was a span of 12 bases. This CDR3 has 14 amino acids. Germline V gene sequence: CDR1 MGHRA, CDR2 YSYEKL.

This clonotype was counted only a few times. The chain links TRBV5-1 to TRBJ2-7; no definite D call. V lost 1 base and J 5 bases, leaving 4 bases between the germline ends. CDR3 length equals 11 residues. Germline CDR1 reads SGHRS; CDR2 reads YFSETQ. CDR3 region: CASSLTDEQYF. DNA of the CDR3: TGCGCCAGCAGCTTGACGGACGAGCAGTACTTC. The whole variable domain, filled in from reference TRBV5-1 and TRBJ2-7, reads KAGVTQTPRYLIKTRGQQVTLSCSPISGHRSVSWYQQTPGQGLQFLFEYFSETQRNKGNFPGRFSGRQFSNSRSEMNVSTLELGDSALYLCASSLTDEQYFGPGTRLTVT.

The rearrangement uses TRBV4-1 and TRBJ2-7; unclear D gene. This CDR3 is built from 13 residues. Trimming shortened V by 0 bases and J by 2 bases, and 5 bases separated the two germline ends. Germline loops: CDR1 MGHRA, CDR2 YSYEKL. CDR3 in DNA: TGCGCCAGCAGCCAAGAGAGGACCTACGAGCAGTACTTC. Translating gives CASSQERTYEQYF.